This paragraph covers one T cell receptor beta chain sequence. PCR involved 60 Vbeta and 13 Jbeta primers. Clones were sequenced by immunoSEQ multiplex PCR, and TCRdb holds only the in-frame ones, with some missing. This sample yields approximately 220,000 clones, of which more than 65% are seen a single time; 0.63% belongs to the top ten. The sample comes from a study of cytomegalovirus exposure and HLA in healthy donors. CDR1 SNHLY and CDR2 FYNNEI come from the germline V gene. V shed 7 bases, J shed 4 bases, and the junction held 9 bases outside the gene matches. This CDR3 region has 14 residues. The specimen sequenced was PBMCs. The chain carries TRBV2 and TRBJ1-1; 7 bases are a match to TRBD1. The TCR was taken from a man aged 18 to 29 in good health and CMV-seronegative. The CDR3 bases are TGTGCCAGCATCCGGGAAGGGGGCGGCACTGAAGCTTTCTTT. Translation: CASIREGGGTEAFF.